Shown below are 21 T cell receptor beta chains from a single sample sequenced in a study of T cells after yellow fever vaccination. In TCRdb, the 5' RACE reads were re-called with MiXCR into one record per CDR3 protein. Of roughly 150,000 distinct CDR3 sequences in the sample, 6.5% to 8.5% were seen once. The specimen comprised CD4+ T cells sorted from PBMCs, sampled 5 days after the yellow fever booster vaccination. Every receptor here comes from a man aged 25-45 years who received the YFV17D yellow fever vaccine.

This clonotype appeared many times. This sequence joins TRBV14 and TRBJ2-7; 8 nucleotides line up with TRBD1. The CDR3 has 14 amino acids. The germline V gene has CDR1 SGHDN and CDR2 FVKESK. V dropped 4 bases and J dropped 5; count of bases not matched to a gene: 7. The CDR3 nucleotides are TGTGCCAGCAGCCGAGGGGAACAGGGGGACGAGCAGTACTTC. Protein product: CASSRGEQGDEQYF. The full variable domain, rest sourced from reference TRBV14 and TRBJ2-7, is EAGVTQFPSHSVIEKGQTVTLRCDPISGHDNLYWYRRVMGKEIKFLLHFVKESKQDESGMPNNRFLAERTGGTYSTLKVQPAELEDSGVYFCASSRGEQGDEQYFGPGTRLTVT.

This clonotype was counted many times. The V and J genes are TRBV20-1 and TRBJ2-3, with D perhaps TRBD1 or TRBD2 (6 bases each). Germline-derived CDR1 and CDR2 are DFQATT and SNEGSKA (reference sequence). With 5 bases removed from V and 5 bases from J, the gap between germline ends came to 14 bases. The CDR3 loop spans 13 amino acids. The chain's CDR3 is CSAWWGAKDTQYF. CDR3 bases: TGCAGTGCTTGGTGGGGGGCAAAAGATACGCAGTATTTT.

This clonotype was detected ten times or more. The genes are TRBV5-6 and TRBJ2-5; D may be TRBD1 or TRBD2 (5 bases each). The CDR3 is 14 amino acids. Germline V CDR1 and CDR2: SGHDT, YYEEEE. The germline V and J ends were trimmed by 4 bases and 2 bases, with 12 bases remaining between them. The CDR3 DNA follows: TGTGCCAGCAGCCGCCGGGACGGTCAAGAGACCCAGTACTTC. Its protein is CASSRRDGQETQYF.

This clonotype was observed many times. The chain couples TRBV5-1 to TRBJ2-3; either TRBD1 or TRBD2 may fit D (6 bases each). The CDR3 sequence is 19 residues long. The ends were cut back, 7 bases at V and 4 bases at J, with 31 bases in the middle. The germline V gene has CDR1 SGHRS and CDR2 YFSETQ. The CDR3 loop is CASAPRTLGRGPGPDTQYF. The CDR3 DNA is TGCGCCAGCGCCCCCCGGACCCTAGGTCGGGGGCCCGGCCCAGATACGCAGTATTTT.

This clonotype has ten or more counts. The V gene is TRBV29-1, the J gene TRBJ2-5; no reliable D call. The CDR3 length is 11 residues. V gave up 3 bases and J gave up 7 bases, with 9 bases separating them. The germline V gene encodes CDR1 SQVTM and CDR2 ANQGSEA. CDR3 nucleotide sequence: TGCAGCGTTGAGAGGTGGGGGACCCAGTACTTC. Its translation: CSVERWGTQYF. Together with reference TRBV29-1 and TRBJ2-5, the CDR3 gives the full variable domain: SAVISQKPSRDICQRGTSLTIQCQVDSQVTMMFWYRQQPGQSLTLIATANQGSEATYESGFVIDKFPISRPNLTFSTLTVSNMSPEDSSIYLCSVERWGTQYFGPGTRLLVL.

Concerning this clonotype: This clone may be a read error of a much larger clone one base away. The chain recombines TRBV7-2 with TRBJ2-1; D is uncertain. This CDR3 has 13 amino acids. The V end was cut by 5 bases, the J end by 3 bases, with 8 bases between. From germline, CDR1 is SGHTA and CDR2 FQGNSA. Here the CDR3 DNA reads TGTACCAGCAGCCCAAGTTTCTACAATGAGCAGTTCTTC. This sequence encodes CTSSPSFYNEQFF.

Comments on this clonotype: A read error may be the cause here, since a much bigger clone is one base away. The chain has TRBV3-1 and TRBJ2-7, with D possibly TRBD2 on 5 matching bases. CDR3 length: 13 residues. Trimming shortened V by 4 bases and J by 2 bases, and 9 bases separated the two germline ends. The germline V gene encodes CDR1 LGHDT and CDR2 YNNKEL (reference sequence). In DNA, the CDR3 is TGTGCCAGCAGCCCGAACGGGGCCTACGAGCAGTACTTC. Its translation: CASSPNGAYEQYF.

Ten or more counts support this clonotype. The chain uses TRBV12-3 or TRBV12-4 and TRBJ2-5; 10 bases are a match to TRBD2. V lost 5 bases, J lost 1 base, and 4 bases stayed unmatched. This CDR3 contains 15 residues. The CDR3 DNA is TGTGCCAGCAGTCTAAGGACTAGCGGCCAAGAGACCCAGTACTTC. Translated: CASSLRTSGQETQYF.

This clonotype was observed many times. The gene calls are TRBV7-6 and TRBJ1-4; tentative D call: TRBD1 (6 bases). Germline assignment: CDR1 SGHVS and CDR2 FNYEAQ. CDR3 size: 14 residues. The V end lost 5 bases, the J end lost 4 bases, and 11 bases lay between the germline ends. As DNA, the CDR3 is TGTGCCAGCAGCAGACAGGCGGGTAATGAAAAACTGTTTTTT. Its protein product is CASSRQAGNEKLFF.

This clonotype was observed at least ten times. The chain recombines TRBV7-2 with TRBJ2-5; 7 bases are a match to TRBD2. CDR3 length equals 13 residues. Germline V gene lookup returns CDR1 SGHTA and CDR2 FQGNSA. With 5 bases clipped from V and 5 bases from J, the junction kept 5 bases outside the gene matches. The CDR3 is CASSMTSQETQYF. DNA for the CDR3: TGTGCCAGCAGCATGACTAGCCAGGAGACCCAGTACTTC.

This chain uses TRBV6-2 or TRBV6-3 with TRBJ2-5; the D is unclear. CDR1 and CDR2 (germline): MNHEY, SVGEGT. V lost 2 bases, J lost 5 bases, and 9 bases lay in between. The CDR3 is 13 amino acids. CDR3 DNA sequence: TGTGCCAGCAGTTACGTGGGCGTGGAGACCCAGTACTTC. Encoded protein: CASSYVGVETQYF.

This clonotype was found many times. This rearrangement joins TRBV7-3 to TRBJ2-3; 10 bases map to TRBD2. The CDR3 is made up of 16 amino acids. The germline gives CDR1 SGHTA, CDR2 FQGTGA. V was pared by 1 base and J by 1 base, with 2 bases of the junction left unmatched. For the CDR3, the DNA is TGTGCCAGCAGCTTAAGGGGGACTAGCGGCACAGATACGCAGTATTTT. Residues: CASSLRGTSGTDTQYF. The full variable domain, with the rest looked up from reference TRBV7-3 and TRBJ2-3, is GAGVSQTPSNKVTEKGKYVELRCDPISGHTALYWYRQSLGQGPEFLIYFQGTGAADDSGLPNDRFFAVRPEGSVSTLKIQRTERGDSAVYLCASSLRGTSGTDTQYFGPGTRLTVL.

This clonotype was seen ten or more times. The CDR3 DNA reads as TGTGCCAGCAGCCTGGAGGGAGCCGGGGAGCTGTTTTTT. It yields the protein CASSLEGAGELFF. The rearrangement links TRBV7-9 to TRBJ2-2; tentatively, D is TRBD2 (6 bases). The CDR3 totals 13 residues. Germline loops: CDR1 SEHNR, CDR2 FQNEAQ (reference sequence). Trimming took 5 bases from V and 6 from J, leaving 10 bases between them.

This clonotype was seen many times. This chain links TRBV6-2 or TRBV6-3 with TRBJ2-5; the D call may be TRBD1 or TRBD2 (5 bases each). The V gene lost 4 bases and the J gene lost 5 bases, with 11 bases spanning the gap. Germline values: CDR1 MNHEY, CDR2 SVGEGT. This CDR3 is built from 13 residues. The CDR3 DNA reads TGTGCCAGCAGTTGGGGGAGTTCGGAGACCCAGTACTTC. Translating it yields CASSWGSSETQYF.

On this clonotype: It may be a read error: a sequence one base away is much more abundant. V usage is TRBV24-1 and J usage is TRBJ2-2; 10 nucleotides match TRBD2. Germline lookup yields CDR1 KGHDR and CDR2 SFDVKD. CDR3 length: 13 residues. The CDR3 nucleotides are TGTGCCACCAGTCTCGCCACTAGCGGGGAGCTGGTTTTT. As protein: CATSLATSGELVF.

With respect to this clonotype: This clone may be a read error of a much larger clone one base away. The gene calls are TRBV25-1 and TRBJ2-5; 7 bases agree with TRBD2. Germline V lookup: CDR1 MGHDK, CDR2 SYGVNS. V lost 2 bases and J lost 5; bases outside the gene matches: 14. The CDR3 contains 17 residues. The CDR3 region is CASSEPGGDPGSETQYF. The CDR3 DNA sequence: TGTGCCAGCAGTGAACCGGGAGGTGACCCAGGTAGTGAGACCCAGTACTTC.

This clonotype was detected ten times or more. V and J are TRBV28 and TRBJ2-1; TRBD2 might be the D (7 bases). V was trimmed by 10 bases and J by 8 bases, leaving 18 bases between them. Looked up from germline, CDR1 is MDHEN and CDR2 is SYDVKM. CDR3 length: 13 residues. The CDR3 here is CATGEGGSDEQFF. Here the CDR3 DNA reads TGTGCCACAGGGGAGGGCGGCAGCGATGAGCAGTTCTTC.

In its sample, this clonotype was seen many times. The chain carries TRBV12-3 or TRBV12-4 and TRBJ1-2, with D perhaps TRBD1 (5 bases). This CDR3 is built from 14 residues. V dropped 6 bases and J dropped 4 bases, with 15 bases sitting between them. The CDR3 reads CASRPQVPPYGYTF. Written as DNA, the CDR3 is TGTGCCAGCAGACCACAGGTCCCACCCTATGGCTACACCTTC.

This clonotype was seen ten or more times. The chain couples TRBV6-5 to TRBJ2-7; tentatively, D is TRBD2 (5 bases). This CDR3 has 17 amino acids. Germline CDR1 MNHEY, CDR2 SVGAGI. Trimming left V 0 bases short and J 3 bases short, with 18 bases between. The DNA for the CDR3 is TGTGCCAGCAGTTACTCGCCGGCAGCGGATATGATCTACGAGCAGTACTTC. Its protein is CASSYSPAADMIYEQYF.

This clonotype was found many times. The chain combines TRBV4-2 with TRBJ1-6, with 7 nucleotides matching TRBD1. This CDR3 has 18 amino acids. V lost 0 bases and J lost 2; bases outside the gene matches: 7. Germline values: CDR1 LGHNA, CDR2 YNFKEQ. As DNA, the CDR3 is TGTGCCAGCAGCCAAGAGTCAGGGGGATGGACCTATAATTCACCCCTCCACTTT. Translated: CASSQESGGWTYNSPLHF.

In its sample, this clonotype was seen many times. The genes are TRBV12-3 or TRBV12-4 and TRBJ1-5; D ambiguous. The ends were cut back, 1 base at V and 0 bases at J, with 13 bases in the middle. CDR3 length equals 17 residues. The CDR3 region is CASSLGGRPNSNQPQHF. The CDR3 bases are TGTGCCAGCAGTTTAGGCGGACGCCCCAATAGCAATCAGCCCCAGCATTTT.